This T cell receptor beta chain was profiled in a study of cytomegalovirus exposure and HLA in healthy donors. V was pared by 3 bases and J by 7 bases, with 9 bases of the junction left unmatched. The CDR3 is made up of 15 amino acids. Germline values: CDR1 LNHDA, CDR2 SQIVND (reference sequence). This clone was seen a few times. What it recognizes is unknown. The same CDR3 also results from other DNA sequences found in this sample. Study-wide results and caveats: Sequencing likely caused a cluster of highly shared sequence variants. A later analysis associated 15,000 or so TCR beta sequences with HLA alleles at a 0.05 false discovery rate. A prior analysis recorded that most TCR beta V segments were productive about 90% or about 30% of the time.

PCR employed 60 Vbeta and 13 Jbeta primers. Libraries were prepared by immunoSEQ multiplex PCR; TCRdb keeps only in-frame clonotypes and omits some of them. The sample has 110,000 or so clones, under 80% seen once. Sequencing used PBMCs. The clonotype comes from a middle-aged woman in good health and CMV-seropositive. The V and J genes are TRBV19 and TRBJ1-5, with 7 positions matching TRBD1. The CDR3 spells CASSITAGGRQPQHF. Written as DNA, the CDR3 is TGTGCCAGTAGTATTACGGCAGGGGGAAGGCAGCCCCAGCATTTT.